Included here is one T cell receptor (beta chain) sequence, with context. As yet, its antigen is unknown. There are 14 residues in the CDR3. The germline gives CDR1 MDHEN, CDR2 SYDVKM. Losses at the gene ends were 3 bases for V and 6 bases for J; bases not matched to a gene: 4. Deliveries were elective term cesareans at about 35-41 weeks, with no labor or membrane rupture. Live Annexin V-negative naive CD3+CD8+CD45RA+CCR7+ T cells were sorted. About 20,000 to 100,000 naive CD8+ T cells were sorted per sample. Repertoires were generated with immunoSEQ multiplex PCR, while TCRdb's copy carries only in-frame clones and drops some. Of more than 5,000 clones listed, 95% to 99% are singletons. The data were obtained in a study of naive CD8 T cells in extremely preterm neonates. Study-level results: Relative to older groups, preterm infants had shorter, less trimmed CDR3s with fewer N additions.

Source material: naive CD8+ T cells from cord blood. The V gene is TRBV28, the J gene TRBJ2-7, with 11 bases that match TRBD2. The TCR sequence derives from a newborn in good health. CDR3 in amino acids: CASSFLAGGGEQYF. The CDR3 DNA sequence: TGTGCCAGCAGTTTTCTAGCGGGGGGTGGCGAGCAGTACTTC.